These 9 T cell receptor beta chains were sequenced from one sample in a study of cytomegalovirus exposure and HLA in healthy donors (TCRdb year 2017). The library was built by means of the immunoSEQ multiplex PCR assay. A mixture of 60 forward primers for TCR Vbeta segments and 13 reverse primers for TCR Jbeta segments was used in the multiplex PCR. The immuneACCESS repertoire file appears here via TCRdb, limited to in-frame rearrangements. These files lack a portion of the clones; in checked studies, under half of the deficit traces to unresolved V genes, and the cause of the others is not known. For this sample there are 70,000 to 85,000 clones; 65% to 75% appear just once. The ten largest make up more than 8% of the sample. What was sequenced was PBMCs. These receptors were collected from a man aged 35 to 55 in good health and CMV-seropositive.

This chain connects TRBV28 to TRBJ1-6; 8 positions match TRBD1. The CDR3 contains 15 residues. CDR1 and CDR2 from the germline V gene are MDHEN and SYDVKM. V was clipped by 5 bases and J by 7 bases; unmatched bases: 7. CDR3 nucleotide sequence: TGTGCCAGCAGTCTCCCGGGACAGGAAAATTCACCCCTCCACTTT. This sequence encodes CASSLPGQENSPLHF.

This chain links TRBV5-8 with TRBJ2-3; 9 bases align to TRBD2. CDR3 size: 13 residues. Germline V lookup: CDR1 SGHTS, CDR2 YDEGEE. CDR3 in amino acids: CAQGREGPDTQYF. DNA of the CDR3: TGTGCGCAGGGGCGGGAGGGCCCAGATACGCAGTATTTT.

This clone showed up just once. CDR3 nucleotide sequence: TGTGCCAGCGGACAGGGGACCGGGGAGCTGTTTTTT. It translates to CASGQGTGELFF. The V gene is TRBV28, the J gene TRBJ2-2; 9 nucleotides line up with TRBD1. The CDR3 is 12 amino acids. Trimming cost V 8 bases and J 5 bases; bases outside gene matches: 0. Germline values: CDR1 MDHEN, CDR2 SYDVKM.

This chain uses TRBV30 with TRBJ2-3; D is unclear. The CDR3 covers 11 residues. V dropped 5 bases and J dropped 3 bases, with 6 bases sitting between them. The germline V gene has CDR1 GTSNPN and CDR2 SVGIG (reference sequence). The CDR3 spells CAWGRTDTQYF. The CDR3 region has the DNA TGTGCCTGGGGTCGGACAGATACGCAGTATTTT.

The rearrangement joins TRBV28 to TRBJ2-2, with a possible D match to TRBD1 (5 bases). Trimming took 8 bases from V and 5 from J, leaving 12 bases between them. The CDR3 is 13 amino acids. CDR1 and CDR2 (germline): MDHEN, SYDVKM. In DNA, the CDR3 is TGTGCCAGCGCCCTTACAGGAACCGGGGAGCTGTTTTTT. This sequence encodes CASALTGTGELFF.

This chain connects TRBV6-1 to TRBJ1-2; D ambiguous. The germline V gene has CDR1 MNHNS and CDR2 SASEGT. CDR3 length: 13 residues. Trimming stripped 5 bases from V and 2 bases from J, with 9 bases between. The CDR3 nucleotides read TGTGCCAGCAGTTCCTCCGGGAACTATGGCTACACCTTC. Translating gives CASSSSGNYGYTF.

The chain couples TRBV7-6 to TRBJ2-3; 8 positions agree with TRBD1. The length of the CDR3 is 15 residues. Germline CDR1 and CDR2: SGHVS and FNYEAQ. V trimming: 1 base; J trimming: 3 bases; junction bases outside the gene matches: 3. CDR3 loop: CASSLDRGSTDTQYF. DNA of the CDR3: TGTGCCAGCAGCTTAGACAGGGGGAGTACAGATACGCAGTATTTT.

This chain links TRBV18 with TRBJ1-1, with D possibly matching TRBD1 (5 bases). The V gene's germline CDR1 is KGHSH and CDR2 LQKENI. The CDR3 length is 16 residues. Trimming removed 3 bases at V and 0 bases at J, with 14 bases between. The CDR3 bases are TGTGCCAGCTCACCTCCGGGGGTTAACATGAACACTGAAGCTTTCTTT. This encodes CASSPPGVNMNTEAFF.

The DNA of the CDR3 is TGTGCCAGCAGTCCCGCGGCCAAAAACATTCAGTACTTC. Amino acids: CASSPAAKNIQYF. V is TRBV28 and J is TRBJ2-4; no clear D gene. Germline values: CDR1 MDHEN, CDR2 SYDVKM. The length of the CDR3 is 13 residues. Trimming took 5 bases from V and 1 from J, leaving 6 bases between them.